This T cell receptor beta chain was sequenced in a study of vaccination effects on CD4 cells after COVID-19. At the level of the study: At 16 days and one week before vaccination, a couple of convalescent patients gave samples.

After expansion with viral peptide pools in the ViraFEST assay, antigen-specific CD4+ T cells were sequenced. The culture ran for about eleven days before CD4+ T cells were isolated. Sometime from March through December 2020, the person acquired a SARS-CoV-2 infection that PCR confirmed. A few million PBMC were placed in each well, which was supplemented with about 10 IU/ml IL-2 and around 9.4 ug/ml peptides. In the cultures, half the medium was exchanged for IL-2 medium on days 3 and 7. Data came from immunoSEQ multiplex PCR; TCRdb stores just in-frame clones and leaves some out. The data hold tens of thousands of clones, with around three quarters observed a single time. The CDR3 runs to 12 residues. V was pared by 0 bases and J by 5 bases, with 5 bases between. Per germline, CDR1 SGHTS and CDR2 YDEGEE. Points on this clone: Antigen unknown.

The chain carries TRBV5-8 and TRBJ1-2; D remains unclear. This TCR was recovered from a human donor who had a prior SARS-CoV-2 infection. The sample consisted of CD4+ T cells from PBMCs cultured with HIV peptides, taken before COVID-19 vaccination. As for subset: HIV-1 Nef peptide pool negative control/reference culture. DNA of the CDR3: TGTGCCAGCAGCTTGGCACGTTATGGCTACACCTTC. It encodes CASSLARYGYTF.